This entry describes one T cell receptor (beta chain). This clonotype was recorded many times. The specificity of this receptor is unknown. Base qualities are not recorded, but no much larger clone differs from it by a single base. For repertoire sequencing, TCR beta CDR3 regions were amplified from RNA transcripts. The first round was an RT-PCR using HTBI primers with the Qiagen OneStep RT-PCR kit, and this first round was followed by a second-round multiplex PCR, then size selection and purification. Libraries were sequenced paired-end with 100 bp reads on an Illumina HiSeq2000. As for the authors' bioinformatics: SOAPnuke was used for read processing, and reads with adapters, uncalled bases, a mean Phred below 15, or no exact constant-primer or identifier match were discarded. COPE v1.2.5 was used to merge the high-quality paired reads. Each unique nucleotide sequence was defined as a clonotype, and clonotypes were aligned to IMGT TRB V, D and J references with MiTCR v1.1. Analysis was restricted to V-J combinations with a frequency above 0.0001, which covered 98% to 99.2% of repertoires. For each V-J combination, a TCR clonal expansion and chaos score was defined as F50 clonal expansion divided by the chaos observed in the TCRdist matrix. Welch's t-statistics and random forest were used to reduce features to about a dozen V-J combinations, which were fed into a naive Bayes classifier. The similarity between thyroid and blood repertoires was quantified using the Morisita-Horn index. Using fastp trimming at Q25 and MiXCR clonotype assembly, TCRdb reanalyzed the public sequencing data and kept in-frame beta chains. Rows merge per CDR3 protein into single entries with the most common DNA and genes. The V and J calls, along with clone size, are taken from TCRdb and not from the paper's own processing. The sample yields hundreds of thousands of distinct CDR3 sequences; about 24% were counted once. The ten largest account for approximately 7% of the sample.

The source of the sample is a study of Graves' ophthalmopathy and Graves' hyperthyroidism (dated by TCRdb to the late 2010s). With regard to the full study: Peripheral blood was collected at initial diagnosis, before any treatment. The study used TCR beta repertoire signatures to distinguish Graves' ophthalmopathy from Graves' hyperthyroidism and to predict progression to ophthalmopathy. In total, approximately 130 blood samples were TCR-sequenced: under 45 ophthalmopathy, 75 hyperthyroidism and roughly 17 hyperthyroidism-to-ophthalmopathy patients. A discovery set of 100 patients (roughly 41 ophthalmopathy, some 58 stable hyperthyroidism) was enrolled to explore V-J signatures distinguishing ophthalmopathy from hyperthyroidism. An independent validation cohort was composed of fewer than 20 hyperthyroidism patients and about 16 patients who later progressed from hyperthyroidism to ophthalmopathy. T-cell repertoires of thyroid tissue and blood were compared in five or six hyperthyroidism patients. Once sampling was done, hyperthyroidism patients were given methimazole at a starting dose of 30 mg daily, while ophthalmopathy patients were given high-dose intravenous methylprednisolone. The 100 or so discovery patients were randomly divided into training and test sets at a 7:3 ratio. Paper-wide results and their limitations: Most expanded thyroid clonotypes with a frequency above 0.001 also appeared in blood, which suggests that blood repertoires may reflect the immune response in the thyroid. In validation, the model predicted ophthalmopathy progression with more than 55% sensitivity and roughly 78% specificity; 12 predicted patients were CT-confirmed with GO in a median of approximately 6.5 months. No statistical method was used to set the sample size in advance, and the investigators knew which group each participant was assigned to. In cross-validation, the 13-signature model distinguished ophthalmopathy from stable hyperthyroidism with about 89% sensitivity and around 81% specificity, while in the test set the corresponding values were about 80% and 75%.

Hyperthyroidism was defined as stable when no progression to ophthalmopathy occurred within 18 months of follow-up. The hyperthyroidism patients were 18 to 65 years old and newly diagnosed, with a disease duration of less than 2 months. Patients with other autoimmune diseases, uncontrolled infections, pregnancy or lactation were excluded from the study. Diagnosis relied on clinical symptoms, serum thyroxine, TRAb, thyroid ultrasound and orbital computed tomography. PBMCs were isolated from about 9 ml of fresh peripheral blood by Ficoll-Paque density gradient centrifugation. Total RNA was extracted using Trizol reagent, and RNA quality was checked on an Agilent 2100 Bioanalyzer. The junction carries 11 bases between V and J, which are trimmed by 8 bases and 0 bases respectively. The CDR3 numbers 15 residues from cysteine through phenylalanine. Only the CDR3 DNA is retained, 45 bases long and in frame from the first base. From a lookup of the germline V gene, CDR1 and CDR2 are SGHAT and FQNNGV.

The sequenced sample consisted of peripheral blood. The rearranged chain carries TRBV11-2 and TRBJ1-6; no D gene can be assigned with confidence. This sequence originates from a woman between 18 and 29 years old with stable Graves' hyperthyroidism. Some clones in this sample may be carry-over from other donors' samples. Donor details come from another sample of the same person, matched by shared clones. The CDR3 loop reads CASGRESSYNSPLHF. The DNA sequence is TGTGCCAGCGGAAGGGAGAGCTCCTATAATTCACCCCTCCACTTT. The variable domain in full, with residues beyond the CDR3 obtained from the reference TRBV11-2 and TRBJ1-6 genes, is EAGVAQSPRYKIIEKRQSVAFWCNPISGHATLYWYQQILGQGPKLLIQFQNNGVVDDSQLPKDRFSAERLKGVDSTLKIQPAKLEDSAVYLCASGRESSYNSPLHFGNGTRLTVT.